Listed below are T cell receptor beta chains from one sample, sequenced in a study of blood T cell repertoires in COVID-19. Assay: immunoSEQ multiplex PCR; the TCRdb copy retains only in-frame clones and omits some. The sample contains some 40,000 clones, around 80% of which appear only once. The material sequenced was peripheral blood. The origin of the receptors is a man in his sixties in a cohort sampled during active COVID-19. Each CDR3 is given with its conserved first and last residue. A D gene is named only where the DNA matches it firmly. Clone size is shown for a subset of rows, as once, few, many or a class of expanded clone.

CDR3 protein	CDR3 DNA	D gene	V gene	J gene	clone size
CASSPWTGFLNTEAFF	TGTGCCAGCAGCCCCTGGACAGGGTTTCTGAACACTGAAGCTTTCTTT	TRBD1	TRBV7-9	TRBJ1-1	NA
CASSLDRDSNYGYTF	TGTGCCAGCAGCTTAGACAGGGACAGTAACTATGGCTACACCTTC	TRBD1	TRBV11-3	TRBJ1-2	NA
CASSPRLAGGIETQYF	TGTGCCAGCAGCCCCAGGCTAGCGGGGGGGATAGAGACCCAGTACTTC	TRBD2	TRBV7-2	TRBJ2-5	NA
CASSLGGFGNTIYF	TGCGCCAGCAGCTTGGGAGGGTTCGGAAACACCATATATTTT	NA	TRBV5-1	TRBJ1-3	NA
CASRSVEIGEKLFF	TGTGCCAGCAGAAGCGTGGAAATCGGTGAAAAACTGTTTTTT	NA	TRBV11-2	TRBJ1-4	NA
CASSYSSRTEAFF	TGTGCCAGCAGTTACTCGTCCAGGACTGAAGCTTTCTTT	NA	TRBV6-8	TRBJ1-1	NA
CASSRRDTRSYEQYF	TGTGCCAGCAGCCGCCGGGACACTAGATCCTACGAGCAGTACTTC	NA	TRBV9	TRBJ2-7	NA
CASSPGSRRPAAKAFF	TGTGCCAGCAGTCCAGGTTCTCGGAGGCCTGCAGCTAAAGCTTTCTTT	NA	TRBV27	TRBJ1-1	NA
CASSLRRLGGETQYF	TGTGCCAGCAGCTTGCGGCGGCTGGGGGGAGAGACCCAGTACTTC	NA	TRBV5-6	TRBJ2-5	NA
CASSLVPATGADTQYF	TGCGCCAGCAGCTTGGTCCCCGCGACAGGGGCAGATACGCAGTATTTT	TRBD1	TRBV5-1	TRBJ2-3	NA
CATSREASYEQYF	TGTGCCACCAGCAGAGAGGCCTCCTACGAGCAGTACTTC	NA	TRBV15	TRBJ2-7	NA
CAWGQVREQYF	TGTGCCTGGGGACAGGTCCGGGAGCAGTACTTC	TRBD1	TRBV30	TRBJ2-7	NA
CAISANRASGNYGYTF	TGTGCCATCAGTGCTAACCGGGCCTCGGGAAACTATGGCTACACCTTC	NA	TRBV10-3	TRBJ1-2	NA
CASSPRDRKPPVGNTGELFF	TGTGCCAGCTCACCGCGGGACAGGAAGCCGCCCGTGGGGAACACCGGGGAGCTGTTTTTT	TRBD1	TRBV18	TRBJ2-2	few
CASSSSYNSPLHF	TGTGCCAGCAGCAGCTCCTATAATTCACCCCTCCACTTT	NA	TRBV6-5	TRBJ1-6	NA
CASSQVQGFEQYF	TGTGCCAGCAGCCAAGTTCAGGGCTTTGAGCAGTACTTC	NA	TRBV3-1/TRBV3-2	TRBJ2-7	NA
CASSFDTADNEQFF	TGTGCCAGCAGCTTTGATACGGCGGACAATGAGCAGTTCTTC	NA	TRBV7-2	TRBJ2-1	NA
CAWSVGRGSLTNEKLFF	TGTGCCTGGAGTGTGGGCAGGGGGAGTCTAACTAATGAAAAACTGTTTTTT	TRBD1	TRBV30	TRBJ1-4	NA
CASASGRAGETQYF	TGTGCCAGTGCCAGCGGGAGGGCCGGGGAGACCCAGTACTTC	TRBD2	TRBV19	TRBJ2-5	NA
CASSLAGGATGELFF	TGTGCCAGCAGCCTAGCGGGAGGCGCCACCGGGGAGCTGTTTTTT	TRBD2	TRBV14	TRBJ2-2	NA
CASSFSKDTQYF	TGTGCCAGCAGTTTTAGTAAAGATACGCAGTATTTT	NA	TRBV12-3/TRBV12-4	TRBJ2-3	once
CASSLWGQGPYEQYF	TGTGCCAGCAGCCTTTGGGGGCAGGGCCCCTACGAGCAGTACTTC	NA	TRBV11-3	TRBJ2-7	NA
CASSQVPSGGAYNEQFF	TGTGCCAGCAGCCAAGTACCTAGCGGGGGAGCGTACAATGAGCAGTTCTTC	TRBD2	TRBV3-1/TRBV3-2	TRBJ2-1	NA
CASSSPPKQGRYGYTF	TGTGCCAGCAGCTCCCCGCCCAAACAGGGAAGATATGGCTACACCTTC	NA	TRBV21-1	TRBJ1-2	NA
CASSVGSTGLNYGYTF	TGTGCCAGCAGCGTAGGATCGACAGGGCTCAACTATGGCTACACCTTC	TRBD1	TRBV9	TRBJ1-2	NA
CASSYLGQGTEAFF	TGTGCCAGCAGTTACCTGGGACAGGGAACTGAAGCTTTCTTT	TRBD1	TRBV6-5	TRBJ1-1	NA
CASSLSRGSGELFF	TGTGCCAGCAGTTTATCGAGGGGGAGCGGGGAGCTGTTTTTT	NA	TRBV27	TRBJ2-2	few
CAIRGSSGVGSQYF	TGTGCCATTAGAGGCAGTAGCGGTGTCGGGTCGCAGTATTTT	NA	TRBV11-2	TRBJ2-3	NA
CATSDLSGLAGVADTQYF	TGTGCCACCAGTGATTTATCGGGACTAGCGGGAGTGGCAGATACGCAGTATTTT	TRBD2	TRBV24-1	TRBJ2-3	NA